The following is a TCR beta chain sequence with its context. This record belongs to a study of control samples from healthy donors and cancer patients. The data were produced by immunoSEQ multiplex PCR, yet TCRdb's version contains in-frame clones alone and is incomplete. The data contain 150,000 to 200,000 clones, around 90% of them singletons. CDR1 is MDHEN and CDR2 is SYDVKM in the germline V gene. V lost 3 bases and J 11 bases, leaving 14 bases between the germline ends. The CDR3 is made up of 13 amino acids. This clonotype originated in a woman in her 50s in good health. Sequences were obtained from blood. This chain uses TRBV28 with TRBJ1-5; unclear D gene. CDR3 sequence (DNA): TGTGCCAGCAGTTTTTTTTCAATATCGGCCCAGCATTTT. Translated, it gives CASSFFSISAQHF.